Following are 18 T cell receptor beta chains from one sample sequenced in a study of T cells in localized non-small cell lung cancer. The repertoire was sequenced with immunoSEQ multiplex PCR; TCRdb's copy has only in-frame clones and lacks some. The sample contains 50,000 to 65,000 clones, roughly 75% of which appear only once. Sequencing used PBMCs, obtained before any cancer treatment. The source of these receptors is a woman aged 35 to 69 with stage II lung adenocarcinoma.

The chain links TRBV28 to TRBJ2-5, with a possible D match to TRBD1 (5 bases). This CDR3 has 15 amino acids. CDR1 is MDHEN and CDR2 is SYDVKM in the germline V gene. The V end lost 6 bases, the J end lost 1 base, and 15 bases lay between the germline ends. CDR3 DNA sequence: TGTGCCAGCAGCCAAAAAGGGGCAGTCCAAGAGACCCAGTACTTC. This codes for CASSQKGAVQETQYF. The full variable domain, its missing parts supplied by reference TRBV28 and TRBJ2-5, is DVKVTQSSRYLVKRTGEKVFLECVQDMDHENMFWYRQDPGLGLRLIYFSYDVKMKEKGDIPEGYSVSREKKERFSLILESASTNQTSMYLCASSQKGAVQETQYFGPGTRLLVL.

The chain employs TRBV14 and TRBJ1-4, with unresolved D. Germline V lookup: CDR1 SGHDN, CDR2 FVKESK. Trimming cost V 5 bases and J 6 bases, with 10 bases left between them. The length of the CDR3 is 13 residues. CDR3 loop: CASSVGNYEKLFF. As DNA, the CDR3 is TGTGCCAGCAGCGTAGGAAACTATGAAAAACTGTTTTTT.

J is TRBJ1-5 and V is TRBV9, with 8 bases that match TRBD1. This CDR3 has 15 amino acids. The V and J ends lost 0 bases and 2 bases, in that order; junction bases with no gene match: 1. Looked up from germline, CDR1 is SGDLS and CDR2 is YYNGEE. The CDR3 DNA reads as TGTGCCAGCAGCGTAGAGGGACAGGGCAATCAGCCCCAGCATTTT. Translating it yields CASSVEGQGNQPQHF.

The V and J genes are TRBV30 and TRBJ2-7; 7 bases fit TRBD1. V shed 3 bases, J shed 4 bases, and the junction held 3 bases outside the gene matches. CDR3 length: 12 residues. In germline, CDR1 is GTSNPN, CDR2 SVGIG (reference sequence). In DNA form, the CDR3 reads TGTGCCTGGAGCCGACAGGGTTACGAGCAGTACTTC. Protein product: CAWSRQGYEQYF.

CDR3 loop: CASSQGLAGTYEQYF. The CDR3 coding sequence is TGTGCCAGCAGCCAAGGACTAGCGGGTACCTACGAGCAGTACTTC. The V and J genes are TRBV6-6 and TRBJ2-7, with 11 positions matching TRBD2. V trimming: 6 bases; J trimming: 2 bases; junction bases outside the gene matches: 6. Germline assignment: CDR1 MNHNY and CDR2 SVGAGI (reference sequence). The CDR3 sequence is 15 residues long.

This rearrangement joins TRBV5-4 to TRBJ2-1, with 10 bases identical to TRBD2. The CDR3 consists of 16 residues. V gave up 4 bases and J gave up 0 bases; unmatched junction bases: 4. CDR1 and CDR2 (germline): SGHNT, YYREEE (reference sequence). CDR3 amino acids: CASSVGTSVSYNEQFF. The CDR3 coding sequence is TGTGCCAGCAGCGTTGGGACTAGCGTCTCCTACAATGAGCAGTTCTTC.

The V gene is TRBV7-2, the J gene TRBJ2-5; 11 bases match TRBD2. The ends lost 2 bases at V and 5 bases at J; junction bases unmatched: 10. The CDR3 spans 17 residues. The germline gives CDR1 SGHTA, CDR2 FQGNSA. The CDR3: CASSLRGSGGADETQYF. The CDR3 DNA is TGTGCCAGCAGCTTAAGGGGTAGCGGGGGGGCGGATGAGACCCAGTACTTC.

This clone was found once. The chain links TRBV5-1 to TRBJ1-2; D ambiguous. Germline CDR1 and CDR2: SGHRS and YFSETQ. CDR3 length: 15 residues. V was trimmed by 2 bases and J by 6 bases, leaving 17 bases between them. The CDR3 DNA reads as TGCGCCAGCAGCTTTTCAGGAGGCGCCCAAAATGGCTACACCTTC. Its translation is CASSFSGGAQNGYTF.

The rearrangement joins TRBV2 to TRBJ1-1; D is perhaps TRBD1 (5 bases). CDR3 length equals 13 residues. Trimming cost V 6 bases and J 2 bases, with 10 bases left between them. Germline V gene sequence: CDR1 SNHLY, CDR2 FYNNEI. CDR3 sequence reads: CASRGHFNTEAFF. CDR3 sequence (DNA): TGTGCCAGCAGAGGACATTTCAACACTGAAGCTTTCTTT.

The rearrangement joins TRBV5-4 to TRBJ1-2; 8 nucleotides line up with TRBD1. Losses at the gene ends were 5 bases for V and 5 bases for J; bases not matched to a gene: 8. Germline-derived CDR1 and CDR2 are SGHNT and YYREEE (reference sequence). The CDR3 contains 14 residues. CDR3 residues: CASSLEDRDYGYTF. Written as DNA, the CDR3 is TGTGCCAGCAGTTTAGAGGACAGGGATTATGGCTACACCTTC. The full variable domain, in which reference TRBV5-4 and TRBJ1-2 provide the parts outside the CDR3, is ETGVTQSPTHLIKTRGQQVTLRCSSQSGHNTVSWYQQALGQGPQFIFQYYREEENGRGNFPPRFSGLQFPNYSSELNVNALELDDSALYLCASSLEDRDYGYTFGSGTRLTVV.

V usage is TRBV6-6 and J usage is TRBJ2-2, with 7 bases lining up with TRBD1. Germline CDR1 reads MNHNY; CDR2 reads SVGAGI (reference sequence). The length of the CDR3 is 16 residues. V lost 6 bases, J lost 2 bases, and 9 bases stayed unmatched. The CDR3 DNA reads as TGTGCCAGCAGAATTGCCGGGACAGTAAACACCGGGGAGCTGTTTTTT. This gives the protein CASRIAGTVNTGELFF.

This clone showed up just once. V usage is TRBV15 and J usage is TRBJ1-2, with D unclear. Germline CDR1 is LNHNV and CDR2 is YYDKDF (reference sequence). Deletions cut 2 bases from V and 2 bases from J, with 15 bases between. The CDR3 sequence is 16 residues long. This chain's CDR3 is CATSRSSGPRNYGYTF. CDR3 in DNA: TGTGCCACCAGCAGATCATCAGGCCCGAGGAACTATGGCTACACCTTC.

The chain combines TRBV27 with TRBJ2-6, with 9 bases that match TRBD1. After removal of 6 bases from V and 0 bases from J, the junction contained 12 bases not matched to a gene. Germline V lookup: CDR1 MNHEY, CDR2 SMNVEV (reference sequence). The CDR3 loop spans 19 amino acids. The CDR3 region has the DNA TGTGCCAGCAGCCTTACCCCGGGACAGGGCCTCTCTGGGGCCAACGTCCTGACTTTC. Translated: CASSLTPGQGLSGANVLTF.

The CDR3 nucleotides read TGTGCCAGCTCACCACCAATAGGCCAGGTGGCCCCTAATCGAGACTATGGCTACACCTTC. Translating gives CASSPPIGQVAPNRDYGYTF. The chain uses TRBV18 and TRBJ1-2; D unresolved. CDR1 KGHSH and CDR2 LQKENI come from the germline V gene. With 0 bases removed from V and 3 bases from J, the gap between germline ends came to 26 bases. The CDR3 is made up of 20 amino acids.

The V gene is TRBV7-9, the J gene TRBJ2-1, with TRBD1 matching over 8 bases. CDR1 and CDR2 (germline): SEHNR, FQNEAQ (reference sequence). Trimming cost V 1 base and J 6 bases; bases outside gene matches: 5. The CDR3 sequence is 15 residues long. The CDR3 DNA reads TGTGCCAGCAGCTTAGGGACAGGGAAGGGCAATGAGCAGTTCTTC. Translated, it gives CASSLGTGKGNEQFF.

This clone appeared once. This chain joins TRBV10-3 and TRBJ1-1, with TRBD1 identical over 7 bases. This CDR3 contains 14 residues. The germline CDR1 and CDR2 sequences are ENHRY and SYGVKD. V was pared by 9 bases and J by 1 base, with 8 bases of the junction left unmatched. CDR3 protein: CAMSRQGGNTEAFF. The CDR3 region has the DNA TGTGCCATGAGCCGACAGGGCGGGAACACTGAAGCTTTCTTT.

This clone was counted only a few times. The chain joins TRBV19 to TRBJ1-2, with D unclear. The V end lost 4 bases, the J end lost 2 bases, and 14 bases lay between the germline ends. CDR3 size: 15 residues. The germline V gene has CDR1 LNHDA and CDR2 SQIVND (reference sequence). The CDR3 DNA sequence: TGTGCCAGTAGTAAAGACAACCCTCGAAACTATGGCTACACCTTC. Its protein is CASSKDNPRNYGYTF.

The J gene is TRBJ1-3, the V gene TRBV7-2; D is uncertain. CDR1 SGHTA and CDR2 FQGNSA come from the germline V gene. The CDR3 covers 13 residues. Trimming removed 7 bases at V and 5 bases at J, with 12 bases between. The CDR3 nucleotides are TGTGCCAGCACGGGAGGCATTCGAAACACCATATATTTT. Encoded protein: CASTGGIRNTIYF.